One and the same sample provided the 2 T cell receptor beta chains below, sequenced in a study of blood T cell repertoires in COVID-19. Measured with immunoSEQ multiplex PCR; TCRdb has only the in-frame clones, and not every one. The sample has about 93,000 clones, about 92% seen once; the top ten hold approximately 2.2%. What was sequenced was peripheral blood. The receptors derive from a man aged 50 to 59 with acute or convalescent COVID-19.

The chain uses TRBV4-3 and TRBJ1-4; D unresolved. This CDR3 is built from 13 residues. V was cut by 1 base and J by 7 bases, with 7 bases left in between. Germline V gene lookup returns CDR1 LGHNA and CDR2 YSLEER. The chain's CDR3 is CASSQGEGEKLFF. CDR3 nucleotides: TGCGCCAGCAGCCAAGGGGAGGGTGAAAAACTGTTTTTT.

The chain recombines TRBV9 with TRBJ2-2; D is undetermined. The CDR3 has 14 residues. V was cut by 4 bases and J by 4 bases, with 11 bases left in between. Germline V gene data show CDR1 as SGDLS and CDR2 as YYNGEE. CDR3 sequence (DNA): TGTGCCAGCAGCCCCCCGCTAGGCACCGGGGAGCTGTTTTTT. Protein: CASSPPLGTGELFF.